This TCR beta chain was recorded in a study of T-cell reconstitution after alpha-beta-depleted transplantation in children. Germline loops: CDR1 ENHRY, CDR2 SYGVKD. Trimming shortened V by 5 bases and J by 4 bases, and 14 bases separated the two germline ends. This CDR3 comprises 14 residues. Unique molecular identifiers were used to barcode this TCRbeta library. TCRdb re-derived calls from the PCR reads in MiXCR, one entry per CDR3 protein. The sample comprises roughly 500,000 distinct CDR3 sequences, less than 35% of which are singletons, and 2.4% rests with the top ten. This clonotype appeared a few times.

The sequencing used PBMCs from the stem cell graft donor, collected from the stem cell graft. The receptor's source is a human donor who donated a stem cell graft to a child with aplastic anemia. J is TRBJ1-1 and V is TRBV10-3, with a tentative D call TRBD1 (6 bases). Here the CDR3 reads CAISPEGGVTEAFF. DNA of the CDR3: TGTGCCATCAGTCCTGAGGGGGGGGTCACTGAAGCTTTCTTT.